This T cell receptor beta chain is drawn from a study of T cell changes during pregnancy in multiple sclerosis. Data came from immunoSEQ multiplex PCR; TCRdb stores just in-frame clones and leaves some out. The sample comprises around 70,000 clones, roughly 92% of which are singletons, and approximately 2% rests with the top ten. J was trimmed by 4 bases and V by 3 bases; bases with no gene match: 3. The germline gives CDR1 LNHDA, CDR2 SQIVND (reference sequence). The CDR3 totals 15 residues. The chain links TRBV19 to TRBJ2-3, with TRBD2 identical over 11 bases. This TCR was recovered from a female donor in good health, enrolled as a control in a pregnancy study. This specimen was peripheral blood, taken in the second trimester of pregnancy. CDR3 coding DNA: TGTGCCAGTAGTATTGTAGCGGGGGGGTCAGATACGCAGTATTTT. Translation gives CASSIVAGGSDTQYF. Full variable domain (rest looked up from reference TRBV19 and TRBJ2-3): DGGITQSPKYLFRKEGQNVTLSCEQNLNHDAMYWYRQDPGQGLRLIYYSQIVNDFQKGDIAEGYSVSREKKESFPLTVTSAQKNPTAFYLCASSIVAGGSDTQYFGPGTRLTVL.